Below, 23 T cell receptor beta chains from the same sample are listed, as sequenced in a study of shared clonotypes between healthy human individuals. Data came from immunoSEQ multiplex PCR; TCRdb stores just in-frame clones and leaves some out. This sample has some 490,000 clones, with approximately 84% found just once. Sequenced input: PBMCs. These receptors were taken from a woman aged 40 to 50 in good health. Some clones in this sample may be carry-over from other donors' samples.

Comments on this clone: Given a far larger clone just one base away, this is likely a sequencing read error. The chain combines TRBV30 with TRBJ2-5; D remains ambiguous. CDR1 is GTSNPN, CDR2 SVGIG, per germline (reference sequence). This CDR3 is built from 12 residues. CDR3 region: CAWGVLGETQYF. CDR3 DNA: TGTGCCTGGGGTGTATTGGGAGAGACCCAGTACTTC.

CDR3 coding DNA: TGTGCCAGCAGCTTGACTAGCGGGAGTAAGGAGCAGTACTTC. It yields the protein CASSLTSGSKEQYF. This chain connects TRBV5-2 to TRBJ2-7; no check of the table's D call, TRBD2, against the DNA was made. TRBV5-2 has pseudogene status. The CDR3 has 14 residues.

A note on this clone: This likely reflects a read error, since a far larger clone is one base away. This sample includes further DNA sequences coding for the same CDR3. J is TRBJ1-1 and V is TRBV4-3; the D is unclear. The germline CDR1 and CDR2 sequences are LGHNA and YSLEER. The CDR3 is made up of 14 amino acids. The CDR3: CASSQRTSSTEAFF. In DNA form, the CDR3 reads TGCGCTAGCAGCCAACGTACGTCGAGCACTGAAGCTTTCTTT.

V usage is TRBV2 and J usage is TRBJ1-2, with D tentatively TRBD1 (6 bases). Trimming took off 6 bases at V and 2 bases at J, with 13 bases between the two ends. The CDR3 sequence is 14 residues long. Germline CDR1 reads SNHLY; CDR2 reads FYNNEI. CDR3 sequence (DNA): TGTGCCAGCAGGGGGGGCACACAGAACTATGGCTACACCTTC. Translated: CASRGGTQNYGYTF.

Comments on this clone: A far larger clone differs by one base, so this is likely a read error. Other DNA sequences in this specimen translate into the identical CDR3. Here the CDR3 reads CAWSVGGELFF. The CDR3 DNA follows: TGTGCCTGGAGCGTAGGCGGGGAGCTGTTTTTT. The rearrangement links TRBV30 to TRBJ2-2; D gene ambiguous. Per germline, CDR1 GTSNPN and CDR2 SVGIG (reference sequence). V lost 3 bases to trimming and J lost 7 bases, with 6 bases between them. This CDR3 contains 11 residues.

This clone was recorded once. This sequence joins TRBV6-5 and TRBJ1-2, with 8 bases matching TRBD1. V was clipped by 6 bases and J by 3 bases; unmatched bases: 6. This CDR3 has 14 residues. Germline values: CDR1 MNHEY, CDR2 SVGAGI. In DNA, the CDR3 is TGTGCCAGCAGCCAGGGGGCTCTTTACTATGGCTACACCTTC. The encoded protein is CASSQGALYYGYTF.

The table lists this clone with many counts. The rearrangement links TRBV2 to TRBJ2-7; D uncertain. The CDR3 runs to 13 residues. The V end was cut by 1 base, the J end by 4 bases, with 8 bases between. Germline V lookup: CDR1 SNHLY, CDR2 FYNNEI. CDR3 sequence reads: CASSEVVAYEQYF. The CDR3 DNA reads TGTGCCAGCAGTGAAGTGGTCGCGTACGAGCAGTACTTC.

This chain links TRBV19 with TRBJ2-1; no definite D call. V dropped 3 bases and J dropped 9 bases, with 6 bases sitting between them. This CDR3 has 11 amino acids. Germline lookup yields CDR1 LNHDA and CDR2 SQIVND (reference sequence). The CDR3 sequence: CASSITREQFF. In DNA form, the CDR3 reads TGTGCCAGTAGTATCACCCGTGAGCAGTTCTTC.

The gene calls are TRBV27 and TRBJ1-2; 10 bases line up with TRBD1. The germline V gene has CDR1 MNHEY and CDR2 SMNVEV (reference sequence). The V and J ends lost 0 bases and 6 bases, in that order; junction bases with no gene match: 10. The CDR3 sequence is 17 residues long. The CDR3 DNA is TGTGCCAGCAGTTTATCGCCGGGACAGGGGTTCTGGGATGGCTACACCTTC. Translation: CASSLSPGQGFWDGYTF.

The chain joins TRBV11-2 to TRBJ1-4, with 9 positions matching TRBD1. Germline values: CDR1 SGHAT, CDR2 FQNNGV. V was pared by 5 bases and J by 0 bases, with 7 bases of the junction left unmatched. The CDR3 loop spans 17 amino acids. CDR3 amino acids: CASSGGGQGATNEKLFF. CDR3 bases: TGTGCCAGCAGCGGAGGGGGACAGGGAGCAACTAATGAAAAACTGTTTTTT.

This clone was found a few times. This likely stems from a read error, as it lies one base from a far larger clone. The CDR3 region has the DNA TGTGCCAGCTCACCAGTGTTAAGGGAGAGGAACACTGAAACTTTCTTT. It codes for CASSPVLRERNTETFF. The V call is TRBV18, the J call TRBJ1-1; D gene ambiguous. Germline lookup yields CDR1 KGHSH and CDR2 LQKENI. This CDR3 region has 16 residues.

V usage is TRBV30 and J usage is TRBJ1-2, with TRBD1 as a possible D gene (5 bases). CDR3 size: 13 residues. V dropped 1 base and J dropped 8 bases, with 14 bases sitting between them. Germline values: CDR1 GTSNPN, CDR2 SVGIG (reference sequence). The CDR3 loop reads CAWSEVRGSGYTF. The CDR3, as DNA: TGTGCCTGGAGTGAGGTTCGGGGGTCGGGCTACACCTTC.

V and J are TRBV19 and TRBJ2-1; D is tentatively TRBD1 or TRBD2 (7 bases each). CDR1 and CDR2 from the germline V gene are LNHDA and SQIVND (reference sequence). There are 16 residues in the CDR3. Trimming took off 5 bases at V and 4 bases at J, with 18 bases between the two ends. CDR3 protein: CASSAQGGTIYNEQFF. The CDR3 DNA follows: TGTGCCAGTAGTGCGCAGGGGGGGACTATTTACAATGAGCAGTTCTTC.

V gene TRBV7-2 combines with J gene TRBJ2-1; 7 nucleotides match TRBD2. The V segment lost 6 bases and the J segment 0 bases; nucleotides outside the gene matches: 5. Per germline, CDR1 SGHTA and CDR2 FQGNSA. The CDR3 runs 15 residues. The CDR3 bases are TGTGCCAGCAGTCCCGCTAGCGGCTCCTACAATGAGCAGTTCTTC. It yields the protein CASSPASGSYNEQFF.

J is TRBJ2-7 and V is TRBV5-8; the D gene could be TRBD1 or TRBD2 (5 bases each). Germline V lookup: CDR1 SGHTS, CDR2 YDEGEE. V shed 2 bases and J shed 4 bases, with 10 bases lying between them. The CDR3 has 13 residues. The CDR3 is CASSFLWGYEQYF. DNA for the CDR3: TGTGCCAGCAGCTTTTTATGGGGGTACGAGCAGTACTTC.

The chain recombines TRBV30 with TRBJ1-2; D perhaps matches TRBD1 (5 bases). The CDR3 covers 12 residues. The V end lost 1 base, the J end lost 8 bases, and 11 bases lay between the germline ends. CDR1 is GTSNPN and CDR2 is SVGIG in the germline V gene (reference sequence). In DNA form, the CDR3 reads TGTGCCTGGAGTGGCGGGGGTCACGGCTACACCTTC. It specifies CAWSGGGHGYTF.

A single count supports this clone. This chain uses TRBV7-2 with TRBJ2-3, with D perhaps TRBD1 or TRBD2 (5 bases each). The germline V and J ends were trimmed by 6 bases and 4 bases, with 5 bases remaining between them. There are 11 residues in the CDR3. Germline V gene data show CDR1 as SGHTA and CDR2 as FQGNSA. CDR3 sequence reads: CASRGADTQYF. CDR3 DNA sequence: TGTGCCAGCAGGGGGGCAGATACGCAGTATTTT.

The chain carries TRBV28 and TRBJ2-1; 8 nucleotides line up with TRBD2. The V gene's germline CDR1 is MDHEN and CDR2 SYDVKM. V trimming: 5 bases; J trimming: 1 base; junction bases outside the gene matches: 10. The CDR3 is made up of 17 amino acids. CDR3 loop: CASSAKSGSSSYNEQFF. The CDR3 region has the DNA TGTGCCAGCAGTGCAAAAAGCGGGAGTTCATCCTACAATGAGCAGTTCTTC.

This clone has only a few counts. This chain links TRBV5-6 with TRBJ1-2, with D possibly matching TRBD1 (6 bases). Germline V CDR1 and CDR2: SGHDT, YYEEEE. The CDR3 is 15 residues long. V lost 4 bases and J 7 bases, leaving 20 bases between the germline ends. The DNA of the CDR3 is TGTGCCAGCAGCCAAAACAGGGAAAATTGGTTTGGCTACACCTTC. It is translated as CASSQNRENWFGYTF.

V gene TRBV11-1 combines with J gene TRBJ1-4; D is perhaps TRBD1 (6 bases). CDR3 size: 15 residues. The germline CDR1 and CDR2 sequences are SGHAT and FQDESV (reference sequence). Deletions cut 1 base from V and 0 bases from J, with 6 bases between. CDR3: CASSLGTATNEKLFF. CDR3 coding DNA: TGTGCCAGCAGCTTAGGGACAGCAACTAATGAAAAACTGTTTTTT.

This chain connects TRBV18 to TRBJ1-2; D remains ambiguous. The CDR3 spans 15 residues. Germline V CDR1 and CDR2: KGHSH, LQKENI. Trimming shortened V by 2 bases and J by 1 base, and 11 bases separated the two germline ends. The CDR3 loop reads CASSPDLGYNYGYTF. CDR3 DNA sequence: TGTGCCAGCTCACCAGATTTAGGTTATAACTATGGCTACACCTTC.

This chain joins TRBV6-5 and TRBJ2-7; D unclear. The CDR3 is made up of 13 amino acids. Trimming pared 5 bases from V and 2 bases from J, leaving 10 bases between. Per germline, CDR1 MNHEY and CDR2 SVGAGI. The CDR3 loop reads CASSPTAAYEQYF. As DNA, the CDR3 is TGTGCCAGCAGTCCAACGGCGGCCTACGAGCAGTACTTC.

The chain uses TRBV18 and TRBJ2-5; D unresolved. Trimming cost V 3 bases and J 5 bases, with 13 bases left between them. CDR1 and CDR2 (germline): KGHSH, LQKENI. CDR3 length equals 14 residues. The CDR3 loop is CASSPELGKETQYF. Here the CDR3 DNA reads TGTGCCAGCTCACCGGAGCTCGGCAAGGAGACCCAGTACTTC.